This T cell receptor (beta chain) was identified in a study of cytomegalovirus exposure and HLA in healthy donors (dated by TCRdb to the late 2010s). Background on the whole study: A later analysis indicated that the 100 to 150 validation repertoires were generated on the platform also employed for the approximately 670 repertoires of the first cohort. The study was designed to test whether signatures of past pathogen exposure could be identified by cataloging public T cell receptors. In addition to the first cohort of 666 subjects, a separate validation cohort of 120 different subjects was used. To predict cytomegalovirus infection status, the study combined high-throughput TCR immunosequencing, statistical association of individual TCRs with disease status, and machine learning. Study-wide conclusions, independent of this receptor: Cytomegalovirus status was reported to be diagnosed by the classifier with high specificity and sensitivity in both the original and validation cohorts. The authors suggested that the approach could potentially be extended to other disease states and immunological phenotypes. A later analysis had no HLA typing for the validation cohort, so co-occurrence there was scored across all 110 or so repertoires. In vitro tests confirmed that three of the cytomegalovirus-associated TCR beta chains recognize cytomegalovirus antigens. Of the cluster scores, 85% to 95% were above 0 in a later analysis, which found that TCRs clustered in the first cohort also tended to co-occur in the 120 validation repertoires. In the study, 150 to 200 TCR beta chains were listed as associated with cytomegalovirus. Most TCR sequences were seen in very few donors, while some public TCRs were found in many individuals.

With regard to this clone: Its target antigen remains unknown. A read error may produce the germline difference seen at one junction end.

Donors formed part of the validation cohort, which comprised 120 subjects and was distinct from the first cohort of under 800 subjects. Libraries were constructed by the immunoSEQ multiplex PCR assay. The study's processing was this. A statistical classification framework was built to diagnose cytomegalovirus status from the catalog of TCR beta chain sequences. Entries here come from immuneACCESS through TCRdb and include only in-frame sequences with V and J called. Some clones fail to appear in such tables; in the studies checked, an unresolved V gene covers under half of the shortfall, and the cause of the remainder is unknown. V and J calls and clone size are copied from that table; D and trimming were computed from the DNA. Recorded for this sample are about 160,000 clones; roughly nine tenths of them occurred a single time. The leading ten clones occupy 5.5% to 6% of the sample. The CDR1 and CDR2 encoded by the germline V gene are SGHRS and YFSETQ. The CDR3 runs 15 amino acids, cysteine and phenylalanine included. Only CDR3 DNA is held: 45 bases, read in frame from base 1.

The receptor was derived from a woman in her 30s in good health and CMV-seronegative. The chain couples TRBV5-1 to TRBJ2-7; the D gene is perhaps TRBD1 or TRBD2, each of them matching over 7 bases. Source material: PBMCs. The CDR3 region: CASSLGRGPYYEQYF. The sequenced DNA is TGTGCCAGCAGCTTGGGGAGGGGGCCCTATTACGAGCAGTACTTC.